This entry lists 23 T cell receptor beta chains sequenced from one sample in a study of long-term antiretroviral therapy in people with HIV. The authors ran the immunoSEQ assay, v3.0, at survey level. Repertoires were generated with immunoSEQ multiplex PCR, while TCRdb's copy carries only in-frame clones and drops some. This sample yields about 16,000 clones, of which approximately 95% are seen a single time; roughly 1.5% belongs to the top ten. The specimen was unsorted PBMCs, collected approximately 11 years after starting antiretroviral therapy. Source of these receptors: a man under 40 with HIV.

The chain recombines TRBV5-1 with TRBJ1-6; D is unclear. The CDR3 covers 14 residues. Trimming cost V 7 bases and J 6 bases, with 14 bases left between them. Germline V gene sequence: CDR1 SGHRS, CDR2 YFSETQ. CDR3 amino acids: CASASDLGNSPLHF. Here the CDR3 DNA reads TGCGCCAGCGCCAGCGATCTAGGTAATTCACCCCTCCACTTT.

The chain recombines TRBV6-6 with TRBJ2-6, with TRBD1 matching over 7 bases. V dropped 5 bases and J dropped 2; count of bases not matched to a gene: 3. CDR1 and CDR2 from the germline V gene are MNHNY and SVGAGI (reference sequence). The CDR3 runs 15 residues. The chain's CDR3 is CASSPQGAGANVLTF. DNA of the CDR3: TGTGCCAGCAGTCCCCAGGGGGCTGGGGCCAACGTCCTGACTTTC.

V gene TRBV7-9 combines with J gene TRBJ1-1; D is ambiguous. The CDR3 has 12 residues. CDR1 and CDR2 (germline): SEHNR, FQNEAQ (reference sequence). V was trimmed by 6 bases and J by 1 base, leaving 6 bases between them. CDR3 region: CASRAENTEAFF. The DNA of the CDR3 is TGTGCCAGCAGGGCCGAGAACACTGAAGCTTTCTTT.

V usage is TRBV18 and J usage is TRBJ2-2, with 8 bases that match TRBD2. Germline CDR1 KGHSH, CDR2 LQKENI. The CDR3 has 16 amino acids. With V trimmed by 0 bases and J by 6 bases, 6 bases remained unmatched. CDR3 bases: TGTGCCAGCTCACCACCGGGGACTAGTGAAGCCGGGGAGCTGTTTTTT. Protein sequence: CASSPPGTSEAGELFF.

V and J are TRBV27 and TRBJ2-5; D possibly corresponds to TRBD2 (6 bases). The CDR3 is 13 residues long. The V end was cut by 2 bases, the J end by 3 bases, with 7 bases between. Germline V CDR1 and CDR2: MNHEY, SMNVEV (reference sequence). The CDR3 nucleotides read TGTGCCAGCAGTTTAACGGGGGAAGAGACCCAGTACTTC. Its translation is CASSLTGEETQYF.

Details on this clone: Other nucleotide sequences from this sample produce the same CDR3. The chain links TRBV15 to TRBJ1-4, with D possibly being TRBD1 (6 bases). CDR3 length: 14 amino acids. CDR1 and CDR2 from the germline V gene are LNHNV and YYDKDF (reference sequence). V was pared by 5 bases and J by 5 bases, with 12 bases between. CDR3 region: CATSLGQGNEKLFF. The CDR3 coding sequence is TGTGCCACCAGCCTGGGGCAGGGGAATGAAAAACTGTTTTTT.

The chain has TRBV29-1 and TRBJ1-5; D is unclear. V was cut by 4 bases and J by 3 bases, with 7 bases left in between. There are 12 residues in the CDR3. Germline V gene data show CDR1 as SQVTM and CDR2 as ANQGSEA. The CDR3 loop is CSVASDNQPQHF. CDR3 DNA: TGCAGCGTTGCCTCCGACAATCAGCCCCAGCATTTT.

This chain links TRBV10-3 with TRBJ2-2, with 11 nucleotides matching TRBD1. J was trimmed by 7 bases and V by 5 bases; bases with no gene match: 9. From germline, CDR1 is ENHRY and CDR2 SYGVKD. CDR3 length: 16 amino acids. CDR3 in amino acids: CAISLTGQGVNGELFF. In DNA form, the CDR3 reads TGTGCCATCAGTTTAACGGGACAGGGGGTTAACGGGGAGCTGTTTTTT.

The rearrangement joins TRBV28 to TRBJ1-3, with 8 bases matching TRBD1. Germline CDR1 MDHEN, CDR2 SYDVKM. This CDR3 contains 16 residues. Unmatched junction bases numbered 6, after V lost 5 bases and J lost 0 bases. CDR3 coding DNA: TGTGCCAGCAGTCGTTCAGGACAGGGCTCTGGAAACACCATATATTTT. Translated, it gives CASSRSGQGSGNTIYF. The whole variable domain, filled in from reference TRBV28 and TRBJ1-3, reads DVKVTQSSRYLVKRTGEKVFLECVQDMDHENMFWYRQDPGLGLRLIYFSYDVKMKEKGDIPEGYSVSREKKERFSLILESASTNQTSMYLCASSRSGQGSGNTIYFGEGSWLTVV.

This clone occurred once. The rearrangement uses TRBV7-3 and TRBJ2-1; a weak D match, TRBD2 (7 bases). This CDR3 is built from 16 residues. The germline V gene has CDR1 SGHTA and CDR2 FQGTGA. V was pared by 2 bases and J by 7 bases, with 18 bases between. The CDR3 nucleotides read TGTGCCAGCAGCTTAGGTCCCGCGGGGGCGGGTAATGAGCAGTTCTTC. Translation gives CASSLGPAGAGNEQFF.

The chain joins TRBV28 to TRBJ2-5, with D uncertain. The V end lost 4 bases, the J end lost 5 bases, and 8 bases lay between the germline ends. The length of the CDR3 is 12 residues. Germline values: CDR1 MDHEN, CDR2 SYDVKM. CDR3 DNA sequence: TGTGCCAGCAGTTCCTGGCGGGAGACCCAGTACTTC. It yields the protein CASSSWRETQYF.

This chain uses TRBV2 with TRBJ1-2, with 9 positions matching TRBD1. This CDR3 is built from 14 residues. V was clipped by 6 bases and J by 4 bases; unmatched bases: 6. Germline V gene sequence: CDR1 SNHLY, CDR2 FYNNEI. For the CDR3, the DNA is TGTGCCAGCAGGGACAGGGGTCTTGCCTATGGCTACACCTTC. Translating it yields CASRDRGLAYGYTF. The full variable domain, rest sourced from reference TRBV2 and TRBJ1-2, is EPEVTQTPSHQVTQMGQEVILRCVPISNHLYFYWYRQILGQKVEFLVSFYNNEISEKSEIFDDQFSVERPDGSNFTLKIRSTKLEDSAMYFCASRDRGLAYGYTFGSGTRLTVV.

The rearrangement uses TRBV25-1 and TRBJ2-2; 9 nucleotides align to TRBD1. V gave up 6 bases and J gave up 3 bases; unmatched junction bases: 14. The CDR3 has 18 amino acids. Germline V gene sequence: CDR1 MGHDK, CDR2 SYGVNS. The CDR3 region has the DNA TGTGCCAGCAGCCCCAAGAATTGGGGACAGGGTCACACCGGGGAGCTGTTTTTT. This codes for CASSPKNWGQGHTGELFF.

The gene calls are TRBV15 and TRBJ2-6; D is uncertain. Trimming stripped 0 bases from V and 2 bases from J, with 11 bases between. The CDR3 covers 17 residues. The germline gives CDR1 LNHNV, CDR2 YYDKDF (reference sequence). The CDR3: CATSRDRLTPGANVLTF. The CDR3 nucleotides read TGTGCCACCAGCAGAGACAGACTTACACCTGGGGCCAACGTCCTGACTTTC.

This chain uses TRBV27 with TRBJ1-6, with TRBD1 as a possible D gene (5 bases). Looked up from germline, CDR1 is MNHEY and CDR2 is SMNVEV (reference sequence). The CDR3 consists of 14 residues. V lost 3 bases and J lost 8, with 11 bases in between. Here the CDR3 reads CASSFPGAYSPLHF. CDR3 bases: TGTGCCAGCAGTTTCCCTGGGGCCTATTCACCCCTCCACTTT.

The chain recombines TRBV28 with TRBJ2-5; D uncertain. Trimming shortened V by 5 bases and J by 2 bases, and 21 bases separated the two germline ends. This CDR3 spans 17 amino acids. The germline CDR1 and CDR2 sequences are MDHEN and SYDVKM. Here the CDR3 reads CASSPAPGVGIQETQYF. For the CDR3, the DNA is TGTGCCAGCAGTCCTGCCCCTGGTGTGGGGATACAAGAGACCCAGTACTTC.

The chain has TRBV6-6 and TRBJ2-2; a weak D match, TRBD1 (6 bases). The CDR3 totals 14 residues. Trimming cost V 4 bases and J 1 base, with 7 bases left between them. Germline CDR1 and CDR2: MNHNY and SVGAGI (reference sequence). The CDR3 DNA reads TGTGCCAGCAGTTCGGGACAGAACACCGGGGAGCTGTTTTTT. Amino acids: CASSSGQNTGELFF.

The chain is built from TRBV30 and TRBJ2-1; TRBD1 matches 7 bases. CDR1 GTSNPN and CDR2 SVGIG come from the germline V gene (reference sequence). Unmatched junction bases numbered 5, after V lost 4 bases and J lost 8 bases. This CDR3 spans 12 amino acids. CDR3 nucleotide sequence: TGTGCCTGGACTACGACAGGGCATGAGCAGTTCTTC. This encodes CAWTTTGHEQFF. The complete variable domain, with remaining parts taken from reference TRBV30 and TRBJ2-1, reads SQTIHQWPATLVQPVGSPLSLECTVEGTSNPNLYWYRQAAGRGLQLLFYSVGIGQISSEVPQNLSASRPQDRQFILSSKKLLLSDSGFYLCAWTTTGHEQFFGPGTRLTVL.

This chain uses TRBV4-2 with TRBJ2-2; the D gene could be TRBD1 or TRBD2 (5 bases each). The V gene's germline CDR1 is LGHNA and CDR2 YNFKEQ. Trimming shortened V by 5 bases and J by 2 bases, and 12 bases separated the two germline ends. This CDR3 has 15 amino acids. This CDR3 is CASSSYGDNTGELFF. CDR3 coding DNA: TGTGCCAGCAGCTCATACGGGGACAACACCGGGGAGCTGTTTTTT.

Here the CDR3 reads CASSEAWGGDQPQHF. The CDR3 DNA sequence: TGTGCCAGCAGTGAAGCTTGGGGGGGAGATCAGCCCCAGCATTTT. V and J are TRBV6-1 and TRBJ1-5; a possible D gene is TRBD1 (5 bases). This CDR3 has 15 amino acids. Looked up from germline, CDR1 is MNHNS and CDR2 is SASEGT. Between the trimmed V and J ends, which lost 0 bases and 5 bases, there was a span of 11 bases.

This chain joins TRBV11-2 and TRBJ2-2, with 7 bases aligning to TRBD1. The CDR3 length is 15 residues. V trimming: 5 bases; J trimming: 4 bases; junction bases outside the gene matches: 7. CDR1 and CDR2 from the germline V gene are SGHAT and FQNNGV. CDR3 protein: CASSPTGTSTGELFF. The CDR3 nucleotides are TGTGCCAGCAGCCCGACAGGGACGAGCACCGGGGAGCTGTTTTTT.

The chain has TRBV5-1 and TRBJ2-6, with D unresolved. The CDR3 length is 16 residues. Trimming left V 0 bases short and J 0 bases short, with 7 bases between. Germline assignment: CDR1 SGHRS and CDR2 YFSETQ. The CDR3: CASSLDGVSGANVLTF. The DNA for the CDR3 is TGCGCCAGCAGCTTGGATGGGGTCTCTGGGGCCAACGTCCTGACTTTC.

V usage is TRBV9 and J usage is TRBJ2-5, with a possible D match to TRBD1 (6 bases). There are 14 residues in the CDR3. Germline V lookup: CDR1 SGDLS, CDR2 YYNGEE. Trimming shortened V by 0 bases and J by 1 base, and 7 bases separated the two germline ends. The CDR3 is CASSVVGGQETQYF. The CDR3 DNA is TGTGCCAGCAGCGTAGTAGGGGGCCAAGAGACCCAGTACTTC. Full variable domain (remainder filled in from reference TRBV9 and TRBJ2-5): DSGVTQTPKHLITATGQRVTLRCSPRSGDLSVYWYQQSLDQGLQFLIQYYNGEERAKGNILERFSAQQFPDLHSELNLSSLELGDSALYFCASSVVGGQETQYFGPGTRLLVL.